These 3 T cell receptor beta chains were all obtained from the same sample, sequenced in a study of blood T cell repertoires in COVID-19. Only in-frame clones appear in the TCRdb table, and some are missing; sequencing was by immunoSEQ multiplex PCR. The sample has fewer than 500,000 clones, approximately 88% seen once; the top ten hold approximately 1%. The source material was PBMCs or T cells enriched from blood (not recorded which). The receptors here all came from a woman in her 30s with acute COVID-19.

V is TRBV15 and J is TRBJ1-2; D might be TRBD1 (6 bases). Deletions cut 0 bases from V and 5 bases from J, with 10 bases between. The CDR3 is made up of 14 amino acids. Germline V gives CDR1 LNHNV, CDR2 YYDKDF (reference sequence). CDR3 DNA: TGTGCCACCAGCAGAGACCGACAGGCATATGGCTACACCTTC. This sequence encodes CATSRDRQAYGYTF. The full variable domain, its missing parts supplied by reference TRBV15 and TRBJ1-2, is DAMVIQNPRYQVTQFGKPVTLSCSQTLNHNVMYWYQQKSSQAPKLLFHYYDKDFNNEADTPDNFQSRRPNTSFCFLDIRSPGLGDTAMYLCATSRDRQAYGYTFGSGTRLTVV.

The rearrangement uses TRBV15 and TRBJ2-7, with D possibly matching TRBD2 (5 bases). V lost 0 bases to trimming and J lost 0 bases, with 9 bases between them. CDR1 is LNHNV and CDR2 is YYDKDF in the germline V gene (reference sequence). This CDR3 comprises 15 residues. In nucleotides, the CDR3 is TGTGCCACCAGCAGAGATTACGGGAACTCCTACGAGCAGTACTTC. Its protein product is CATSRDYGNSYEQYF.

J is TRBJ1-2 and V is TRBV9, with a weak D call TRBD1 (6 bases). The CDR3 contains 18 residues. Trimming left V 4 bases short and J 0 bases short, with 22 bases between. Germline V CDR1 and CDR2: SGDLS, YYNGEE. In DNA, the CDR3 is TGTGCCAGCAGCCCTCGAAAGACAGGCGATACCTCTAACTATGGCTACACCTTC. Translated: CASSPRKTGDTSNYGYTF. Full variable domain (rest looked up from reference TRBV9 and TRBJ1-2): DSGVTQTPKHLITATGQRVTLRCSPRSGDLSVYWYQQSLDQGLQFLIQYYNGEERAKGNILERFSAQQFPDLHSELNLSSLELGDSALYFCASSPRKTGDTSNYGYTFGSGTRLTVV.